These 31 T cell receptor beta chains came from one sample sequenced in a study of CDR3 diversity in severe acne. TCRdb ran MiXCR on the PCR reads and lists one entry per CDR3 protein. This sample has approximately 90,000 distinct CDR3 sequences; roughly half occur once, and the top ten carry around 10%. Sequenced input: blood. The receptors stem from a male donor in good health, serving as a control.

This clonotype is termed medium-sized. The chain employs TRBV29-1 and TRBJ2-5, with D perhaps matching TRBD1 (5 bases). The CDR3 is made up of 12 amino acids. V was shortened by 3 bases and J by 1 base, with 6 bases between the two germline ends. From germline, CDR1 is SQVTM and CDR2 ANQGSEA. The CDR3 nucleotides are TGCAGCGTTGATACAGGCCAAGAGACCCAGTACTTC. Translated: CSVDTGQETQYF.

The gene calls are TRBV7-3 and TRBJ1-4; 10 nucleotides align to TRBD1. The J segment lost 8 bases and the V segment lost 6 bases, leaving 9 bases of the junction unmatched. The CDR3 is made up of 15 amino acids. Germline V gene sequence: CDR1 SGHTA, CDR2 FQGTGA. CDR3 residues: CASSPGQGGWEKLFF. CDR3 in DNA: TGTGCCAGCAGTCCCGGACAGGGGGGATGGGAAAAACTGTTTTTT.

The chain joins TRBV5-1 to TRBJ2-2; no firm D call. Per germline, CDR1 SGHRS and CDR2 YFSETQ. The CDR3 sequence is 14 residues long. Trimming pared 4 bases from V and 4 bases from J, leaving 11 bases between. The CDR3 loop is CASSPSPSTGELFF. In DNA form, the CDR3 reads TGCGCCAGCAGCCCAAGTCCAAGCACCGGGGAGCTGTTTTTT.

V usage is TRBV5-5 and J usage is TRBJ2-3; the match to TRBD2 covers 9 bases. V lost 4 bases, J lost 2 bases, and 2 bases stayed unmatched. Germline V gene sequence: CDR1 SGHKS, CDR2 YYEKEE (reference sequence). The CDR3 spans 14 residues. CDR3 protein: CASSPSGVTDTQYF. CDR3 sequence (DNA): TGTGCCAGCAGCCCTAGCGGGGTCACAGATACGCAGTATTTT.

This clonotype showed up just a few times. The chain couples TRBV6-5 to TRBJ2-5; possibly TRBD2 for D (5 bases). The ends were cut back, 2 bases at V and 4 bases at J, with 11 bases in the middle. The length of the CDR3 is 14 residues. The germline gives CDR1 MNHEY, CDR2 SVGAGI. This chain's CDR3 is CASSYAGSTETQYF. As DNA, the CDR3 is TGTGCCAGCAGTTACGCTGGGAGCACAGAGACCCAGTACTTC.

The chain links TRBV25-1 to TRBJ1-5; D perhaps matches TRBD1 (5 bases). The V and J ends lost 7 bases and 4 bases respectively, with 14 bases between them. The CDR3 totals 14 residues. Germline values: CDR1 MGHDK, CDR2 SYGVNS. The chain's CDR3 is CASNPAGRNQPQHF. DNA for the CDR3: TGTGCCAGCAACCCGGCAGGGAGGAATCAGCCCCAGCATTTT.

The chain recombines TRBV7-2 with TRBJ1-1; 8 nucleotides line up with TRBD1. V lost 1 base to trimming and J lost 1 base; unmatched junction nucleotides: 5. The CDR3 runs to 16 residues. From germline, CDR1 is SGHTA and CDR2 FQGNSA. In DNA form, the CDR3 reads TGTGCCAGCAGCTTAGAGCAGGGGGCTACGAACACTGAAGCTTTCTTT. Translated, it gives CASSLEQGATNTEAFF.

This clonotype was seen a handful of times. This chain's CDR3 is CASSVNPTTGANVLTF. DNA of the CDR3: TGTGCCAGCAGCGTAAATCCCACTACTGGGGCCAACGTCCTGACTTTC. V is TRBV6-4 and J is TRBJ2-6, with D uncertain. Deletions cut 6 bases from V and 2 bases from J, with 14 bases between. This CDR3 has 16 amino acids. Germline V gives CDR1 MRHNA, CDR2 SNTAGT.

Details on this clonotype: Sequence at one end of the junction differs from germline and may be a read error. This chain uses TRBV7-7 with TRBJ1-1; D unclear. CDR3 length: 13 residues. Germline V gives CDR1 SSHAT, CDR2 FNYEAQ (reference sequence). CDR3 nucleotides: TGTGCTAGCAGCTTAGAACGAGGGACTGAAGCTTTCTTT. This sequence encodes CASSLERGTEAFF.

Details on this clonotype: Given a much more abundant clone one base away, this may be a read error. This chain connects TRBV7-9 to TRBJ2-7; D might be TRBD1 (6 bases). The J call may be faulty, since TRBJ2-1 better matches the DNA end. The CDR3 loop spans 14 amino acids. The V gene's germline CDR1 is SEHNR and CDR2 FQNEAQ (reference sequence). CDR3 sequence: CASSPGGQGNEQFF. CDR3 in DNA: TGTGCCAGCAGCCCCGGTGGGCAGGGGAATGAGCAGTTCTTC.

The chain joins TRBV6-4 to TRBJ2-6; D is unresolved. The CDR3 runs to 15 residues. V lost 0 bases, J lost 0 bases, and 3 bases lay in between. Per the germline V gene, CDR1 is MRHNA and CDR2 is SNTAGT. For the CDR3, the DNA is TGTGCCAGCAGTGACTCCAACTCTGGGGCCAACGTCCTGACTTTC. Its protein product is CASSDSNSGANVLTF.

J is TRBJ2-7 and V is TRBV4-1; TRBD1 aligns across 8 bases. The CDR3 runs 15 residues. V lost 0 bases and J lost 3; bases outside the gene matches: 4. CDR1 is MGHRA, CDR2 YSYEKL, per germline. CDR3 loop: CASSQDLGQVYEQYF. The CDR3 DNA is TGCGCCAGCAGCCAAGACTTGGGACAGGTCTACGAGCAGTACTTC.

The CDR3: CSARDFGLAPSYEQYF. In DNA, the CDR3 is TGCAGTGCTAGAGATTTCGGCTTAGCACCATCCTACGAGCAGTACTTC. This sequence joins TRBV20-1 and TRBJ2-7; D call uncertain. CDR1 and CDR2 (germline): DFQATT, SNEGSKA (reference sequence). Trimming took 0 bases from V and 1 from J, leaving 16 bases between them. This CDR3 is 16 amino acids long.

Written as DNA, the CDR3 is TGTGCCACCACAGGGGGTGAAGATACGCAGTATTTT. Translated, it gives CATTGGEDTQYF. The J gene is TRBJ2-3, the V gene TRBV24-1; TRBD1 agrees at 7 bases. The CDR3 runs to 12 residues. Losses at the gene ends were 8 bases for V and 5 bases for J; bases not matched to a gene: 3. The germline V gene encodes CDR1 KGHDR and CDR2 SFDVKD.

This clonotype came up a few times. The genes are TRBV2 and TRBJ1-5, with D possibly TRBD1 on 5 matching bases. V was pared by 6 bases and J by 5 bases, with 17 bases between. The CDR3 is made up of 15 amino acids. The germline CDR1 and CDR2 sequences are SNHLY and FYNNEI. The CDR3 bases are TGTGCCAGCAGCTTTCTTGTGAGGGGTTATCAGCCCCAGCATTTT. It codes for CASSFLVRGYQPQHF.

The rearrangement links TRBV27 to TRBJ2-2; D gene ambiguous. CDR3 size: 15 residues. Germline loops: CDR1 MNHEY, CDR2 SMNVEV (reference sequence). The ends were cut back, 2 bases at V and 6 bases at J, with 13 bases in the middle. CDR3 in amino acids: CASSLEASPPGELFF. DNA of the CDR3: TGTGCCAGCAGTTTAGAGGCCTCACCCCCCGGGGAGCTGTTTTTT.

The table lists this clonotype with a few counts. The chain couples TRBV5-1 to TRBJ1-1; 11 nucleotides align to TRBD1. The V gene end was trimmed by 8 bases and the J gene end by 3 bases; junction bases not matched to a gene: 15. The CDR3 contains 17 residues. CDR1 is SGHRS and CDR2 is YFSETQ in the germline V gene. In DNA form, the CDR3 reads TGCGCCAGTCACTTCTCCGGACAGGGGGCTCGCGACACTGAAGCTTTCTTT. Its translation is CASHFSGQGARDTEAFF.

This clonotype was seen a few times. The V and J genes are TRBV6-1 and TRBJ1-1; D is ambiguous. This CDR3 region has 13 residues. With 2 bases removed from V and 11 bases from J, the gap between germline ends came to 15 bases. Germline lookup yields CDR1 MNHNS and CDR2 SASEGT. In nucleotides, the CDR3 is TGTGCCAGCAGTGAAAAGTATGAAGGGTACGCTTTCTTT. Amino acid sequence: CASSEKYEGYAFF.

This clonotype has a handful of counts. The V and J genes are TRBV30 and TRBJ1-1; D might be TRBD1 (5 bases). This CDR3 is built from 12 residues. Per the germline V gene, CDR1 is GTSNPN and CDR2 is SVGIG (reference sequence). Trimming took off 0 bases at V and 12 bases at J, with 14 bases between the two ends. DNA of the CDR3: TGTGCCTGGAGTGTACGGGGGTCTCTGCCTTTCTTT. Its protein product is CAWSVRGSLPFF.

At least ten counts were recorded for this clonotype. The V and J genes are TRBV6-5 and TRBJ2-4; TRBD1 aligns across 8 bases. Trimming cost V 6 bases and J 2 bases; bases outside gene matches: 6. From germline, CDR1 is MNHEY and CDR2 SVGAGI. CDR3 length: 15 residues. The CDR3 region is CASSKRTGTKNIQYF. The CDR3 bases are TGTGCCAGCAGCAAAAGGACAGGGACCAAAAACATTCAGTACTTC.

CDR3 in amino acids: CASSLKESYGYTF. The CDR3 DNA follows: TGTGCCAGCAGTTTGAAGGAAAGCTATGGCTACACCTTC. The rearrangement links TRBV27 to TRBJ1-2; D gene unclear. The CDR3 extends over 13 amino acids. In germline, CDR1 is MNHEY, CDR2 SMNVEV (reference sequence). The V gene lost 3 bases and the J gene lost 4 bases, with 9 bases spanning the gap.

This clonotype was detected ten times or more. The V gene is TRBV6-1, the J gene TRBJ1-1, with a possible D match to TRBD1 (6 bases). CDR3 length: 14 residues. The V gene's germline CDR1 is MNHNS and CDR2 SASEGT. V lost 7 bases, J lost 1 base, and 13 bases lay in between. For the CDR3, the DNA is TGTGCCAGCACGCTCACAGGGCCGAACACTGAAGCTTTCTTT. This codes for CASTLTGPNTEAFF.

The chain carries TRBV2 and TRBJ2-5; 8 nucleotides line up with TRBD2. CDR1 SNHLY and CDR2 FYNNEI come from the germline V gene. This CDR3 spans 16 amino acids. Losses at the gene ends were 5 bases for V and 3 bases for J; bases not matched to a gene: 11. The CDR3 DNA sequence: TGTGCCAGCAGTTACTCCGGGGGGGTGGTGGAAGAGACCCAGTACTTC. This encodes CASSYSGGVVEETQYF.

The CDR3 bases are TGTGCCAGCAGCGTAGAACAGGGGTCCTACAATGAGCAGTTCTTC. Its translation: CASSVEQGSYNEQFF. This chain connects TRBV9 to TRBJ2-1; 7 nucleotides match TRBD1. Germline V gene sequence: CDR1 SGDLS, CDR2 YYNGEE. The J segment lost 1 base and the V segment lost 0 bases, leaving 1 base of the junction unmatched. This CDR3 has 15 residues.

The CDR3 spells CASSSPRGRAYNEQFF. Written as DNA, the CDR3 is TGTGCCAGTAGTTCCCCCCGGGGCAGGGCCTACAATGAGCAGTTCTTC. V usage is TRBV19 and J usage is TRBJ2-1; D may correspond to TRBD1 or TRBD2 (5 bases each). The length of the CDR3 is 16 residues. Per the germline V gene, CDR1 is LNHDA and CDR2 is SQIVND (reference sequence). V lost 5 bases, J lost 2 bases, and 16 bases lay in between.

This clonotype was counted only a few times. V usage is TRBV5-1 and J usage is TRBJ1-2, with D unclear. V was shortened by 0 bases and J by 7 bases, with 7 bases between the two germline ends. The CDR3 contains 12 residues. From germline, CDR1 is SGHRS and CDR2 YFSETQ. CDR3 DNA: TGCGCCAGCAGCTTGGGGCCATCTGGCTACACCTTC. Translating it yields CASSLGPSGYTF.

On this clonotype itself: A junction end diverges from the germline sequence, so it may reflect a read error. This sequence joins TRBV25-1 and TRBJ2-6; TRBD1 matches at 7 bases. Germline lookup yields CDR1 MGHDK and CDR2 SYGVNS. The CDR3 totals 15 residues. In DNA, the CDR3 is TGTACCAGCAGTCCACAGGGGTCAGGGGCCAACGTCCTGACTTTC. Translated: CTSSPQGSGANVLTF.

This clonotype came up a few times. The chain links TRBV6-6 to TRBJ1-6; D ambiguous. V lost 4 bases to trimming and J lost 6 bases, with 7 bases between them. This CDR3 has 13 residues. Germline CDR1 reads MNHNY; CDR2 reads SVGAGI (reference sequence). The CDR3 reads CASSSNTNSPLHF. CDR3 sequence (DNA): TGTGCCAGCAGTTCTAATACTAATTCACCCCTCCACTTT.

The gene calls are TRBV7-2 and TRBJ1-5; 8 nucleotides match TRBD1. Germline assignment: CDR1 SGHTA and CDR2 FQGNSA. With V trimmed by 5 bases and J by 6 bases, 9 bases remained unmatched. The CDR3 spans 15 residues. The CDR3 DNA reads TGTGCCAGCAGCCCGGTGGACAGGGTAGGTCAGCCCCAGCATTTT. Its protein is CASSPVDRVGQPQHF.

Regarding this clonotype: One base away lies a much larger clone, so this may be a sequencing read error. The genes are TRBV7-8 and TRBJ2-5; D might be TRBD1 (6 bases). The CDR3 loop spans 14 amino acids. Germline values: CDR1 SGHVS, CDR2 FQNEAQ. The CDR3 loop reads CASSLAGDWGTRYF. The CDR3 region has the DNA TGTGCCAGCAGCTTGGCAGGGGATTGGGGGACCCGGTACTTC.

This clonotype came up many times. The junction and the germline gene differ at one end; a read error may be behind it. The chain employs TRBV4-1 and TRBJ1-5, with 7 bases identical to TRBD1. This CDR3 comprises 15 residues. Germline assignment: CDR1 MGHRA and CDR2 YSYEKL. CDR3 nucleotides: TGCGCCAACAGCCAAGTTACAGGGGAGCATCAGCCCCAGCATTTT. This gives the protein CANSQVTGEHQPQHF.